This TCR beta chain derives from a study of shared clonotypes between healthy human individuals. Findings and caveats of the study: The sharing of approximately 5.1% of naive CD4 clonotypes was seen across a handful of donors.

A note on this clone: Its target is not known.

Deep was the level used in running the assay. In the original processing: For the immunoSEQ data, sequences were junction-only without quality scores, so filtering differed. Assay: immunoSEQ multiplex PCR; the TCRdb copy retains only in-frame clones and omits some. V and J calls plus clone size are reproduced from that table; the DNA served to infer D and trimming. This sample yields roughly 1 million clones, of which about 75% are seen a single time; about 1.5% belongs to the top ten. CDR1 and CDR2 (germline): WSHSY, SAAADI. Trimming stripped 3 bases from V and 8 bases from J, with 10 bases between. The CDR3 is 12 amino acids.

The chain is built from TRBV10-2 and TRBJ1-2; D might be TRBD1 (5 bases). The receptor was isolated from a man younger than 35 in good health. Sample: memory CD4+ T cells sorted from blood. Subset specified: CD45RA-negative fraction. The CDR3 loop is CASSDSRAGYTF. CDR3 nucleotide sequence: TGCGCCAGCAGTGATTCCAGGGCCGGCTACACCTTC.